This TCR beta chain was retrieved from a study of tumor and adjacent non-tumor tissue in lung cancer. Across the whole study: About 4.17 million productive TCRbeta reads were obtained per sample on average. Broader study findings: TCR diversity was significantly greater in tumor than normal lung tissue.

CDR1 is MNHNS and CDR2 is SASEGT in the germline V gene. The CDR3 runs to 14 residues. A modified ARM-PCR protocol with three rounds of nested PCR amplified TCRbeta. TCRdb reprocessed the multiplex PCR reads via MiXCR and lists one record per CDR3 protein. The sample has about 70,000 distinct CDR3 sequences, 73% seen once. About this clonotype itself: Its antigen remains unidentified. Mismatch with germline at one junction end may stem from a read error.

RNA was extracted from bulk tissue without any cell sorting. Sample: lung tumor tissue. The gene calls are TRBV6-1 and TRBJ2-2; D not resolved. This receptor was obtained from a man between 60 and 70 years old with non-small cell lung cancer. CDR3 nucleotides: TGTGTCAGCAGCCCCGGAGTGGGTGCCGGGGAGCTGTTTTTT. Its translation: CVSSPGVGAGELFF.